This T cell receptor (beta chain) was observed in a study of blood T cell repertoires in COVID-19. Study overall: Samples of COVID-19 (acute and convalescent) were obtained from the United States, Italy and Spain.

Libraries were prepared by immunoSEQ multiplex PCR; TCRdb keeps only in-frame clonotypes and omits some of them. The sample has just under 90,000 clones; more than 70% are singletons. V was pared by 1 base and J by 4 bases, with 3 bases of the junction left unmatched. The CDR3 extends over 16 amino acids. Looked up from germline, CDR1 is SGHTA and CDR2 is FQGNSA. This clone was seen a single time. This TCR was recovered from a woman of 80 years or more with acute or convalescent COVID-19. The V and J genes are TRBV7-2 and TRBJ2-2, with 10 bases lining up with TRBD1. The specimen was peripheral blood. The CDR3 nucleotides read TGTGCCAGCAGCTTAGGGGGGACAGGGGTCACCGGGGAGCTGTTTTTT. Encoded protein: CASSLGGTGVTGELFF.